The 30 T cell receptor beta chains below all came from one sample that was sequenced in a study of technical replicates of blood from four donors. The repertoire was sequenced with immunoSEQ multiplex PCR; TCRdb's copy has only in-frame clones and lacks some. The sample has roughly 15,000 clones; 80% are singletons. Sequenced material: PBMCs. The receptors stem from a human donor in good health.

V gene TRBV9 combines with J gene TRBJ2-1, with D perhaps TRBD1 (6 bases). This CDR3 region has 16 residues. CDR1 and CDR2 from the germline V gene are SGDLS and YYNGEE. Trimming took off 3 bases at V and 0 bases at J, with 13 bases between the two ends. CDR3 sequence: CASSEGTQSSYNEQFF. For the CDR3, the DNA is TGTGCCAGCAGCGAGGGGACACAGAGCTCCTACAATGAGCAGTTCTTC. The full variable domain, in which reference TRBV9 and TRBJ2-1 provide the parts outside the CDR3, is DSGVTQTPKHLITATGQRVTLRCSPRSGDLSVYWYQQSLDQGLQFLIQYYNGEERAKGNILERFSAQQFPDLHSELNLSSLELGDSALYFCASSEGTQSSYNEQFFGPGTRLTVL.

The CDR3 protein is CASSTLLTSGRDKDTQYF. The CDR3 DNA reads TGTGCCAGTAGTACCCTACTCACTAGCGGGAGGGATAAAGATACGCAGTATTTT. The chain has TRBV19 and TRBJ2-3, with TRBD2 matching over 13 bases. This CDR3 spans 18 amino acids. Germline lookup yields CDR1 LNHDA and CDR2 SQIVND (reference sequence). V lost 4 bases to trimming and J lost 5 bases; unmatched junction nucleotides: 12.

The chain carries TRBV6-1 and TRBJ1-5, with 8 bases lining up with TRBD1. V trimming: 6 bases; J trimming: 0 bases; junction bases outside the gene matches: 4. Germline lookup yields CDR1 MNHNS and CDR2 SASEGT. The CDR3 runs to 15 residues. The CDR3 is CASSRTGFSNQPQHF. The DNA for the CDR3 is TGTGCCAGCAGCCGGACAGGGTTTAGCAATCAGCCCCAGCATTTT.

CDR3 sequence: CASSSLAGEYNEQFF. For the CDR3, the DNA is TGTGCCAGCAGCTCCCTAGCGGGTGAATACAATGAGCAGTTCTTC. The gene calls are TRBV27 and TRBJ2-1; 8 bases line up with TRBD2. The J segment lost 4 bases and the V segment lost 6 bases, leaving 8 bases of the junction unmatched. Germline CDR1 reads MNHEY; CDR2 reads SMNVEV (reference sequence). The CDR3 contains 15 residues.

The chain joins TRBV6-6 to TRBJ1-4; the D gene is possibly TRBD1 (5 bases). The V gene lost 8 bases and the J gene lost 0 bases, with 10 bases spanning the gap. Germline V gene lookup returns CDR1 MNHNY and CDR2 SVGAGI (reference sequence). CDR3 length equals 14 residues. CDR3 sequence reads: CASGGGATNEKLFF. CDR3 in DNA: TGTGCCAGCGGGGGAGGTGCAACTAATGAAAAACTGTTTTTT.

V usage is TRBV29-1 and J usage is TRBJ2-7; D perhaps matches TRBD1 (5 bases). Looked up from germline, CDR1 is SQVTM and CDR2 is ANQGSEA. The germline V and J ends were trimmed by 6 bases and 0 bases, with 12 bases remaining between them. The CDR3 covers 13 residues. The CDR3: CSVYGHSSYEQYF. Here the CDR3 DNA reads TGCAGCGTCTACGGACACAGCTCCTACGAGCAGTACTTC.

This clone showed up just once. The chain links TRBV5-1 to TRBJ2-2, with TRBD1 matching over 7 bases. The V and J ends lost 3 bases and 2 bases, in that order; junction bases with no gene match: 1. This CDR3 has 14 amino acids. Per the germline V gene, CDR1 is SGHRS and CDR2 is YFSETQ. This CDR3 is CASSWTGNTGELFF. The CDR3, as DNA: TGCGCCAGCAGCTGGACAGGTAACACCGGGGAGCTGTTTTTT.

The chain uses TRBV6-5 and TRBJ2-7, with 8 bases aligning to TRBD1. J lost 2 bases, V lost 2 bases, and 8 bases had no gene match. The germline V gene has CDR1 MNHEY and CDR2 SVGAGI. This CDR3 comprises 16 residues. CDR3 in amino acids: CASSYGTGQVTYEQYF. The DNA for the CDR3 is TGTGCCAGCAGTTACGGTACGGGACAGGTCACCTACGAGCAGTACTTC.

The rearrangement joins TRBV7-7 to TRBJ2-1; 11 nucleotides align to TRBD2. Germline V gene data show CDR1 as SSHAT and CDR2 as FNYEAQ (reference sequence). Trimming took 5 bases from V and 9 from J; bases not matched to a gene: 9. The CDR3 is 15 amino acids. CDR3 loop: CASSQTSGTSGEQFF. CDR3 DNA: TGTGCCAGCAGCCAGACTAGCGGGACGAGCGGTGAGCAGTTCTTC.

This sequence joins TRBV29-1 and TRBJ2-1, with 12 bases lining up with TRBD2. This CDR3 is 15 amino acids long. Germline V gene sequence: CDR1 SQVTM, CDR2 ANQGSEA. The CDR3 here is CSYASGRAQADEQFF. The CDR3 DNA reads TGCAGTTATGCTAGCGGGAGGGCCCAGGCTGATGAGCAGTTCTTC.

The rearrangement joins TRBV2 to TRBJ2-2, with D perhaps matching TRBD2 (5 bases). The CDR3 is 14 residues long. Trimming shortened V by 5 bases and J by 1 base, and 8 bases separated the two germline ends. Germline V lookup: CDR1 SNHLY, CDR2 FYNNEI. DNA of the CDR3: TGTGCCAGCAGTTTTGGAGGGAACACCGGGGAGCTGTTTTTT. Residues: CASSFGGNTGELFF.

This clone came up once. The CDR3 loop reads CASRGDRSYEQYF. The CDR3 DNA follows: TGTGCCAGCAGAGGGGACAGGAGCTACGAGCAGTACTTC. J is TRBJ2-7 and V is TRBV14; TRBD1 matches at 8 bases. Germline CDR1 and CDR2: SGHDN and FVKESK. The CDR3 runs 13 residues. With V trimmed by 6 bases and J by 3 bases, 4 bases remained unmatched.

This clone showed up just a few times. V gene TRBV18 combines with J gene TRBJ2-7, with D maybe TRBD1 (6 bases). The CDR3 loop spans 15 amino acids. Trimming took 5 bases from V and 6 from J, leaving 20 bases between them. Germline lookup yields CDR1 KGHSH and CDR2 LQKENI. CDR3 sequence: CASSSPGTRGSEQYF. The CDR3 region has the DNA TGTGCCAGCTCATCGCCCGGGACACGAGGAAGCGAGCAGTACTTC.

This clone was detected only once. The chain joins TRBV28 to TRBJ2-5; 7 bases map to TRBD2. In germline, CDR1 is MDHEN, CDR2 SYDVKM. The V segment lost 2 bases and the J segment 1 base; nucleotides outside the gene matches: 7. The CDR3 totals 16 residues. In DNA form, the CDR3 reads TGTGCCAGCAGTTTAATGGGCGGGAGAGTCCAAGAGACCCAGTACTTC. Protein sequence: CASSLMGGRVQETQYF.

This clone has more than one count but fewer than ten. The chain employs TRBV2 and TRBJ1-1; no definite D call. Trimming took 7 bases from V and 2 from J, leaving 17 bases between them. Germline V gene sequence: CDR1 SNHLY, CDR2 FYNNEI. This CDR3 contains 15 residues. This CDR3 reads CASTAAYSKNTEAFF. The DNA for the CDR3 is TGTGCCAGCACCGCAGCATACAGCAAAAACACTGAAGCTTTCTTT. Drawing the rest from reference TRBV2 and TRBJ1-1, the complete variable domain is EPEVTQTPSHQVTQMGQEVILRCVPISNHLYFYWYRQILGQKVEFLVSFYNNEISEKSEIFDDQFSVERPDGSNFTLKIRSTKLEDSAMYFCASTAAYSKNTEAFFGQGTRLTVV.

In nucleotides, the CDR3 is TGTGCCAGCAGCTTAGCGCTTTGGGAAGGGGCCAACACTGAAGCTTTCTTT. Protein sequence: CASSLALWEGANTEAFF. The chain recombines TRBV7-6 with TRBJ1-1; D might be TRBD1 (5 bases). The CDR3 consists of 17 residues. Trimming pared 0 bases from V and 2 bases from J, leaving 16 bases between. Germline V gene data show CDR1 as SGHVS and CDR2 as FNYEAQ. Filled out from reference TRBV7-6 and TRBJ1-1, the complete variable domain reads GAGVSQSPRYKVTKRGQDVALRCDPISGHVSLYWYRQALGQGPEFLTYFNYEAQQDKSGLPNDRFSAERPEGSISTLTIQRTEQRDSAMYRCASSLALWEGANTEAFFGQGTRLTVV.

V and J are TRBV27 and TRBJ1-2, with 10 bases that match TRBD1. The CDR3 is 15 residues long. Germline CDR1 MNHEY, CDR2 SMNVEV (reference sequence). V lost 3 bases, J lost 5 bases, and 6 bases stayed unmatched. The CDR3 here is CASSLETGGAYGYTF. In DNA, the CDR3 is TGTGCCAGCAGTTTGGAGACAGGGGGCGCTTATGGCTACACCTTC.

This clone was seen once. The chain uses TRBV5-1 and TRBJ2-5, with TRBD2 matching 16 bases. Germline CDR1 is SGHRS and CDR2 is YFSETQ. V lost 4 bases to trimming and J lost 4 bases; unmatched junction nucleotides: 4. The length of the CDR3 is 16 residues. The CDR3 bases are TGCGCCAGCAGCCCGGGACTAGCGGGAGGGCGAGAGACCCAGTACTTC. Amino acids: CASSPGLAGGRETQYF.

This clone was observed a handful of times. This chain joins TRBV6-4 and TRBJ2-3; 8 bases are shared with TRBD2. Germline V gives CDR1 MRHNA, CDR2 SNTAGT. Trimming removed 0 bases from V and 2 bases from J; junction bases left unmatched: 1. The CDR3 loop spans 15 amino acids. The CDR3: CASSDSAGATDTQYF. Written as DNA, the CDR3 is TGTGCCAGCAGTGACTCAGCGGGAGCCACAGATACGCAGTATTTT.

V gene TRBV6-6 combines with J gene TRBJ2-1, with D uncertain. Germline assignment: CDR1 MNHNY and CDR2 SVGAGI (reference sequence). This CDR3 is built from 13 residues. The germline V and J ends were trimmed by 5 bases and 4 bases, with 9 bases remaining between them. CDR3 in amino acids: CASSPPGYNEQFF. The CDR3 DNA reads TGTGCCAGCAGTCCGCCAGGTTACAATGAGCAGTTCTTC.

CDR3 in amino acids: CASSLGTEGEKLFF. The CDR3 coding sequence is TGTGCCAGCTCCCTCGGCACCGAGGGTGAAAAACTGTTTTTT. The rearrangement uses TRBV18 and TRBJ1-4; D remains unclear. Trimming pared 6 bases from V and 7 bases from J, leaving 15 bases between. The CDR3 is made up of 14 amino acids. The germline CDR1 and CDR2 sequences are KGHSH and LQKENI.

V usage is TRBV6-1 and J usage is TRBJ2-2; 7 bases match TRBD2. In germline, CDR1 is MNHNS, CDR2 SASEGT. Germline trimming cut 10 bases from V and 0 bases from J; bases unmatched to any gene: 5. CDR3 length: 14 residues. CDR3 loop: CATGEGSNTGELFF. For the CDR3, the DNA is TGTGCCACGGGGGAGGGGTCGAACACCGGGGAGCTGTTTTTT.

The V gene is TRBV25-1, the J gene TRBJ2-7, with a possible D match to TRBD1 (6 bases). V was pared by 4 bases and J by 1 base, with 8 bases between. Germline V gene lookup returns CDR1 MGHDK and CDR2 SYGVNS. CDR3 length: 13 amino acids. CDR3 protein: CASSATGSYEQYF. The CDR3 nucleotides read TGTGCCAGCAGTGCCACAGGGTCCTACGAGCAGTACTTC.

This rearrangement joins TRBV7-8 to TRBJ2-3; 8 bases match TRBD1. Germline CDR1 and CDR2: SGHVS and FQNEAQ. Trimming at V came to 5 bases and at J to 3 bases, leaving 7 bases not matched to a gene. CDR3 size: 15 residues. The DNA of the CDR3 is TGTGCCAGCAGCCAAAGACAGGGGCAAACAGATACGCAGTATTTT. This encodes CASSQRQGQTDTQYF.

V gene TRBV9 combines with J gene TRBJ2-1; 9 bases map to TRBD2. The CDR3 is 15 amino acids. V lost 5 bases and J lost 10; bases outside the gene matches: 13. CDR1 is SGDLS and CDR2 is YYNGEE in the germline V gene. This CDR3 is CASSTGLARPWEQFF. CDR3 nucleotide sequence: TGTGCCAGCAGTACCGGACTAGCGCGGCCTTGGGAGCAGTTCTTC.

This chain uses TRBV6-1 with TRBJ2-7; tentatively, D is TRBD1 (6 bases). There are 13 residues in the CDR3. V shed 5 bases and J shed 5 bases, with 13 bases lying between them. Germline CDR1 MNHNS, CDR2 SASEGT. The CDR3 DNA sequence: TGTGCCAGCAGTAAAATACAGGGCAACGAGCAGTACTTC. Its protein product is CASSKIQGNEQYF.

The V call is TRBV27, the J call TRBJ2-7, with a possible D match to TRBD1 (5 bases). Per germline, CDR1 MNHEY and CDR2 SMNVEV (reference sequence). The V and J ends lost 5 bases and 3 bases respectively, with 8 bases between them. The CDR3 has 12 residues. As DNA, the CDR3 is TGTGCCAGCAGTACAGGTTACTACGAGCAGTACTTC. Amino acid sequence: CASSTGYYEQYF.

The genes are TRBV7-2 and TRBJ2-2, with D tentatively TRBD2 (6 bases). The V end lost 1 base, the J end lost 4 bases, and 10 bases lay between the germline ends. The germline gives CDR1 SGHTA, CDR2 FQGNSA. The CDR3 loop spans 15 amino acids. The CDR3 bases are TGTGCCAGCAGCTTAGTGGCGGGATCCACCGGGGAGCTGTTTTTT. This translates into CASSLVAGSTGELFF.

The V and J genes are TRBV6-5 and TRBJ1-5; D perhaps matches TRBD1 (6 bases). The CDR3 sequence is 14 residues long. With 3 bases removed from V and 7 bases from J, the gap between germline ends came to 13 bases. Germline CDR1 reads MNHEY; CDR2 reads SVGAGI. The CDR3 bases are TGTGCCAGCAGTTATTCAGGGGTTGGACAGCCCCAGCATTTT. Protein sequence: CASSYSGVGQPQHF.

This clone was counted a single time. The CDR3 loop is CASSPVPERGAQHF. The CDR3 DNA reads as TGTGCCAGCAGCCCAGTTCCGGAACGCGGCGCCCAGCATTTT. The chain uses TRBV5-8 and TRBJ1-5; D remains ambiguous. CDR3 length: 14 residues. Germline CDR1 reads SGHTS; CDR2 reads YDEGEE. Trimming left V 4 bases short and J 11 bases short, with 19 bases between. The full variable domain, with the rest looked up from reference TRBV5-8 and TRBJ1-5, is EAGVTQSPTHLIKTRGQQATLRCSPISGHTSVYWYQQALGLGLQFLLWYDEGEERNRGNFPPRFSGRQFPNYSSELNVNALELEDSALYLCASSPVPERGAQHFGDGTRLSIL.